This TCR beta chain was identified during a study of T cells in localized non-small cell lung cancer. Repertoires were generated with immunoSEQ multiplex PCR, while TCRdb's copy carries only in-frame clones and drops some. The sample consists of some 21,000 clones, 70% to 90% of them appearing once. Germline CDR1 KGHSH, CDR2 LQKENI. The length of the CDR3 is 14 residues. Trimming stripped 6 bases from V and 6 bases from J, with 18 bases between. With regard to this clone: The antigen remains undetermined.

Regarding the study as a whole: A raised T cell density in blood coincided with lengthier overall survival. T cell clonality was highest in uninvolved adjacent lung, above tumor. Without multi-region sequencing, intratumor heterogeneity could not be excluded. Appearances in adjacent lung were noted for a median around 55 of the top 100 tumor clones.

The gene calls are TRBV18 and TRBJ2-7; D remains ambiguous. This receptor was identified in an older male donor with stage II lung adenocarcinoma. The sequenced sample was peripheral blood mononuclear cells, obtained before any cancer treatment. The CDR3, as DNA: TGTGCCAGCTCCTCCCGCGGCGTTCAGGTCGAGCAGTACTTC. It specifies CASSSRGVQVEQYF.